This is a list of T cell receptor beta chains from one sample in a study of post-analysis software for immune sequencing data. One entry per CDR3 protein results from TCRdb running MiXCR on the PCR reads. The sample contains some 690,000 distinct CDR3 sequences, more than 50% of which appear only once. The sample taken for sequencing was blood. Receptors originate from a girl aged 2 to 9 with multiple sclerosis. CDR3s include the opening cysteine and the closing phenylalanine or tryptophan. D genes are given only for firm matches. The listing skips clone size in some rows; elsewhere it reads once, few, many or a size class.

D gene	V gene	J gene	clone size	CDR3 protein	CDR3 DNA
NA	TRBV20-1	TRBJ2-1	NA	CSGPGGREQFF	TGCAGTGGTCCCGGGGGGCGTGAGCAGTTCTTC
NA	TRBV12-3/TRBV12-4	TRBJ2-3	NA	CASSLAVGGPGDTQYF	TGTGCCAGCAGTTTAGCCGTGGGGGGGCCCGGAGATACGCAGTATTTT
NA	TRBV14	TRBJ2-1	NA	CASSPDSEQFF	TGTGCCAGCAGCCCGGACAGTGAGCAGTTCTTC
NA	TRBV4-3	TRBJ2-6	few	CASSQDLSSGANVLTF	TGCGCCAGCAGCCAAGATCTGAGCTCTGGGGCCAACGTCCTGACTTTC
TRBD1	TRBV7-9	TRBJ1-2	NA	CASSPQEGTVPYGYTF	TGTGCCAGCAGCCCGCAAGAAGGGACAGTTCCCTATGGCTACACCTTC
NA	TRBV28	TRBJ2-7	NA	CASHRDLSSYEQYF	TGTGCCAGTCACCGGGACTTAAGCTCCTACGAGCAGTACTTC
TRBD1	TRBV20-1	TRBJ2-3	NA	CSARDQQGAFISPDTQYF	TGCAGTGCTAGAGATCAGCAGGGGGCATTTATAAGTCCAGATACGCAGTATTTT
TRBD1	TRBV12-3/TRBV12-4	TRBJ1-2	NA	CASSSMGQGPANYGYTF	TGTGCCAGCAGTTCAATGGGACAGGGGCCAGCTAACTATGGCTACACCTTC
NA	TRBV21-1	TRBJ1-5	few	CARVSSNQPQHF	TGTGCCAGGGTGTCCAGCAATCAGCCCCAGCATTTT
NA	TRBV7-9	TRBJ1-4	NA	CASSLGSLTGPNEKLFF	TGTGCCAGCAGCTTAGGTAGCTTAACCGGACCTAATGAAAAACTGTTTTTT
TRBD1	TRBV15	TRBJ1-2	NA	CATSGRQGGNTF	TGTGCCACCAGCGGGAGACAGGGGGGGAACACCTTC
TRBD1	TRBV20-1	TRBJ2-7	NA	CSAQPGQVDYEQYF	TGCAGTGCTCAACCGGGACAGGTGGACTACGAGCAGTACTTC
TRBD1	TRBV19	TRBJ2-1	NA	CASSIGAGGNEQFF	TGTGCCAGTAGTATAGGGGCAGGGGGCAATGAGCAGTTCTTC
NA	TRBV7-3	TRBJ2-7	few	CASSFRMSAYEQYF	TGTGCCAGCAGCTTTAGAATGAGCGCCTACGAGCAGTACTTC
NA	TRBV29-1	TRBJ2-3	NA	CSVDDQLAQDTQYF	TGCAGCGTTGATGATCAGCTAGCACAAGATACGCAGTATTTT
TRBD1	TRBV5-1	TRBJ2-7	few	CASSLGDSYSYEQYF	TGCGCCAGCAGCTTAGGGGACAGTTACTCCTACGAGCAGTACTTC
NA	TRBV5-1	TRBJ1-1	NA	CASAGNREYTEAFF	TGCGCCAGCGCCGGGAACAGGGAATACACTGAAGCTTTCTTT
TRBD1	TRBV7-9	TRBJ2-1	NA	CASHAADRNNEQFF	TGTGCCAGCCACGCGGCGGACAGGAACAATGAGCAGTTCTTC
NA	TRBV6-9	TRBJ1-2	NA	CASNAGDYTF	TGTGCCAGCAACGCAGGAGACTACACCTTC
NA	TRBV11-2	TRBJ2-5	NA	CASSHGPGAQETQYF	TGTGCCAGCAGCCACGGGCCTGGGGCACAAGAGACCCAGTACTTC
NA	TRBV9	TRBJ2-3	NA	CASSLRTVTDTQYF	TGTGCCAGCAGTCTACGGACGGTGACAGATACGCAGTATTTT
NA	TRBV2	TRBJ1-2	NA	CASARDTQYGYTF	TGTGCCAGCGCCCGGGACACTCAGTATGGCTACACCTTC
NA	TRBV29-1	TRBJ2-4	NA	CSVAGRKNIQYF	TGCAGCGTTGCGGGACGGAAAAACATTCAGTACTTC
NA	TRBV25-1	TRBJ2-1	NA	CASTAQGTYNEQFF	TGTGCCAGCACGGCACAGGGAACCTACAATGAGCAGTTCTTC
NA	TRBV7-8	TRBJ2-3	NA	CASSPRGDPDTQYF	TGTGCCAGCAGCCCGCGCGGGGACCCAGATACGCAGTATTTT
NA	TRBV4-1	TRBJ1-1	NA	CASSQVPVGREAFF	TGCGCCAGCAGCCAAGTACCGGTCGGACGGGAAGCTTTCTTT
NA	TRBV15	TRBJ1-5	NA	CATSSLRDQPQHF	TGTGCCACCAGCAGCCTACGAGATCAGCCCCAGCATTTT
TRBD2	TRBV7-9	TRBJ2-3	NA	CASSLVAGGRDTQYF	TGTGCCAGCAGCTTGGTAGCGGGAGGTAGAGATACGCAGTATTTT
NA	TRBV29-1	TRBJ2-3	NA	CSVGAAGKGDTQYF	TGCAGCGTTGGAGCGGCGGGAAAGGGAGATACGCAGTATTTT
TRBD1	TRBV12-5	TRBJ2-1	NA	CANGSSVTGGDEQFF	TGTGCTAATGGTTCCTCCGTGACAGGGGGCGATGAGCAGTTCTTC
NA	TRBV12-3/TRBV12-4	TRBJ1-2	once	CASSSSGDLYGYTF	TGTGCCAGCAGTTCCTCAGGGGACCTATATGGCTACACCTTC
NA	TRBV29-1	TRBJ1-1	once	CSVEVRGLNTEAFF	TGCAGCGTTGAAGTACGGGGGTTGAACACTGAAGCTTTCTTT
NA	TRBV10-3	TRBJ2-3	NA	CAISEGDPSATQYF	TGTGCCATCAGTGAAGGGGACCCTTCAGCTACGCAGTATTTT
TRBD1	TRBV3-1	TRBJ2-3	NA	CASSRGTGYFTDTQYF	TGTGCCAGCAGCCGAGGGACAGGATATTTCACAGATACGCAGTATTTT
TRBD2	TRBV20-1	TRBJ2-5	NA	CSASRRLAETRTQYF	TGCAGTGCTAGTCGTCGGCTAGCGGAGACCAGGACCCAGTACTTC
NA	TRBV7-8	TRBJ1-1	NA	CASSLVRVGLTEAFF	TGTGCCAGCAGCTTAGTCCGGGTAGGGCTGACTGAAGCTTTCTTT
NA	TRBV24-1	TRBJ2-3	NA	CATSDPGPASTDTQYF	TGTGCCACCAGTGACCCGGGTCCTGCTAGCACAGATACGCAGTATTTT
TRBD2	TRBV7-9	TRBJ2-3	NA	CASKPTSGGPFSDTQYF	TGTGCCAGCAAGCCGACTAGCGGGGGACCATTTAGTGATACGCAGTATTTT
NA	TRBV3-1	TRBJ2-1	NA	CASSQDVWTTWDNEQFF	TGTGCCAGCAGCCAAGATGTTTGGACTACGTGGGACAATGAGCAGTTCTTC
NA	TRBV6-6	TRBJ2-5	NA	CASSYRGGAEGETQYF	TGTGCCAGCAGTTACCGAGGGGGGGCGGAGGGAGAGACCCAGTACTTC
TRBD1	TRBV5-4	TRBJ2-5	NA	CASSLRTGKETQYF	TGTGCCAGCAGCTTGAGGACAGGGAAAGAGACCCAGTACTTC
NA	TRBV7-2	TRBJ2-3	NA	CASSLVPGYADTQYF	TGTGCCAGCAGCTTAGTCCCAGGGTATGCAGATACGCAGTATTTT
NA	TRBV5-1	TRBJ1-2	NA	CASSLDGPWDGYTF	TGCGCCAGCAGCTTGGACGGGCCCTGGGATGGCTACACCTTC